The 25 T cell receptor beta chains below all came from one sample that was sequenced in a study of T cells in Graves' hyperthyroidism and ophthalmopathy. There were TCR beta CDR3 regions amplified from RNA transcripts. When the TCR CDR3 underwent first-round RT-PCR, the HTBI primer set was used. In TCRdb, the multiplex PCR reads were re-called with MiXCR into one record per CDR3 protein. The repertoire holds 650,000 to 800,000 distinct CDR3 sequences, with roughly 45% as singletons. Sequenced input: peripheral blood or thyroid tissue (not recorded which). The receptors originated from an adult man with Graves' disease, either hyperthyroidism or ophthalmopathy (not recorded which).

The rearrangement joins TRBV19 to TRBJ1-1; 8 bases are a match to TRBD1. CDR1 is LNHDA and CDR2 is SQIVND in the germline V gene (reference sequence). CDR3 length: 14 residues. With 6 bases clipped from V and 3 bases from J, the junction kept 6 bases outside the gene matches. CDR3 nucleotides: TGTGCCAGTAGCCTGCGACAGGGGTACACTGAAGCTTTCTTT. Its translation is CASSLRQGYTEAFF. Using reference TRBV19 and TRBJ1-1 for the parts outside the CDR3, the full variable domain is DGGITQSPKYLFRKEGQNVTLSCEQNLNHDAMYWYRQDPGQGLRLIYYSQIVNDFQKGDIAEGYSVSREKKESFPLTVTSAQKNPTAFYLCASSLRQGYTEAFFGQGTRLTVV.

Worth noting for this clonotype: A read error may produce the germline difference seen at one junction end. The CDR3: CTSSLTGGLGNQPQHF. As DNA, the CDR3 is TGTACCAGCAGTTTGACAGGGGGCCTAGGGAATCAGCCCCAGCATTTT. This chain links TRBV6-1 with TRBJ1-5; 10 bases are a match to TRBD1. There are 16 residues in the CDR3. The V gene's germline CDR1 is MNHNS and CDR2 SASEGT.

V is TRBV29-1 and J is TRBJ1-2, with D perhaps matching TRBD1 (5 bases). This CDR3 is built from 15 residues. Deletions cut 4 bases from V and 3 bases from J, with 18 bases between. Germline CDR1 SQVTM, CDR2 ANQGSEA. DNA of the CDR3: TGCAGCGTTGCGGTGGGGCTGGGGCTCTACTATGGCTACACCTTC. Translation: CSVAVGLGLYYGYTF.

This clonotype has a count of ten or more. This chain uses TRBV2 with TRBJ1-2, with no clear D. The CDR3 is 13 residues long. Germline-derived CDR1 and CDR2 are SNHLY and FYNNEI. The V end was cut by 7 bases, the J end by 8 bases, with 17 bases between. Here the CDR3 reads CASTIGIGPGYTF. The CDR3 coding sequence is TGTGCCAGCACTATCGGGATTGGGCCGGGCTACACCTTC.

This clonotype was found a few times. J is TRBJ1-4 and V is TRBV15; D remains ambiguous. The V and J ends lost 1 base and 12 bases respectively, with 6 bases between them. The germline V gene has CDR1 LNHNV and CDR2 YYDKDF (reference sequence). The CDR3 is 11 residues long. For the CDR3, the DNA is TGTGCCACCAGCAGAGTGGCGGAACTGTTTTTT. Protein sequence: CATSRVAELFF. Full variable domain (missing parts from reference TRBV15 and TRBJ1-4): DAMVIQNPRYQVTQFGKPVTLSCSQTLNHNVMYWYQQKSSQAPKLLFHYYDKDFNNEADTPDNFQSRRPNTSFCFLDIRSPGLGDTAMYLCATSRVAELFFGSGTQLSVL.

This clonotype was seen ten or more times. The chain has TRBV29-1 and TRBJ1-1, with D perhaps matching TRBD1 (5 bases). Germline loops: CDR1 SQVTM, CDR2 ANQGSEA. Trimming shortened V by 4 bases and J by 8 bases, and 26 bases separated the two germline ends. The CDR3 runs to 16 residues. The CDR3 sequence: CSVVSQQGRGTAEAFF. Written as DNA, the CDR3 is TGCAGCGTTGTGTCCCAGCAGGGACGTGGCACAGCCGAAGCTTTCTTT.

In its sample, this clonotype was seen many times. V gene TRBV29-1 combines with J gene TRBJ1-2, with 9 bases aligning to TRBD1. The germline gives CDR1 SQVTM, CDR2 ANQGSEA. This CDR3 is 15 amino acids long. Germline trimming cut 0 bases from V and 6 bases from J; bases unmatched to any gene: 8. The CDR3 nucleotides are TGCAGCGTTGAAGATGCCGGACAGGGGTTTAATGGCTACACCTTC. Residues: CSVEDAGQGFNGYTF. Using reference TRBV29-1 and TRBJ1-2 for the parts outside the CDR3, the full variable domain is SAVISQKPSRDICQRGTSLTIQCQVDSQVTMMFWYRQQPGQSLTLIATANQGSEATYESGFVIDKFPISRPNLTFSTLTVSNMSPEDSSIYLCSVEDAGQGFNGYTFGSGTRLTVV.

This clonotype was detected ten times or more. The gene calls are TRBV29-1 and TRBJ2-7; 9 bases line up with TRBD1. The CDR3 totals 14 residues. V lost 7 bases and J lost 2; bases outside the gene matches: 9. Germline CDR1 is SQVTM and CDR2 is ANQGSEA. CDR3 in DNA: TGCAGCGGTACGCCGGGACAGGGCACCTACGAGCAGTACTTC. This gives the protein CSGTPGQGTYEQYF.

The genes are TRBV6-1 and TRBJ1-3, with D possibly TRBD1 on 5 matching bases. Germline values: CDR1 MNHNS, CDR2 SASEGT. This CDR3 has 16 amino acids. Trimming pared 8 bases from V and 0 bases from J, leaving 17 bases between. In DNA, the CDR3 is TGTGCCAGCTCACCGACTGGGGGGAACTCTGGAAACACCATATATTTT. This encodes CASSPTGGNSGNTIYF.

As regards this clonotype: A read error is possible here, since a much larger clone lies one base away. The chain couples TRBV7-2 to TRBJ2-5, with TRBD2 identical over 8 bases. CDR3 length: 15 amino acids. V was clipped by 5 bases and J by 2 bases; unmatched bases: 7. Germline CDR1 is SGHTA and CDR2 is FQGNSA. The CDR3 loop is CASSPVASGQETQYF. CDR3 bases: TGTGCCAGCAGCCCGGTGGCTAGCGGGCAAGAGACCCAGTACTTC.

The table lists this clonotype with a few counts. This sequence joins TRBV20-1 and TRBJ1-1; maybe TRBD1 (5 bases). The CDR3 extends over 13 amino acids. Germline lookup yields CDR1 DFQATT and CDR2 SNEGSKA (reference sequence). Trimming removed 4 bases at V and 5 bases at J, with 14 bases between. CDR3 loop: CSAIFQGGTEAFF. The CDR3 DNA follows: TGCAGTGCTATCTTTCAGGGTGGGACTGAAGCTTTCTTT.

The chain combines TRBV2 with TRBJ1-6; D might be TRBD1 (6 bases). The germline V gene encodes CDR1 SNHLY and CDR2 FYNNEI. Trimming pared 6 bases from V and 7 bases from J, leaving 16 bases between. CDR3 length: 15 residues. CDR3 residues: CASSQELQGNSPLHF. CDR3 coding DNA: TGTGCCAGCAGCCAAGAACTTCAGGGGAATTCACCCCTCCACTTT.

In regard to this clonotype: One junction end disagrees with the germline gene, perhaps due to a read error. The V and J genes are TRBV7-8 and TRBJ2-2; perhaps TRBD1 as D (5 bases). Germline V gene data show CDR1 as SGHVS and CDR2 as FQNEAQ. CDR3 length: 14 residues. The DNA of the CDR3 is TGTGCCAGCAGCCCTCAGGGAAACACCGAGGAGCTGTTTTTT. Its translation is CASSPQGNTEELFF.

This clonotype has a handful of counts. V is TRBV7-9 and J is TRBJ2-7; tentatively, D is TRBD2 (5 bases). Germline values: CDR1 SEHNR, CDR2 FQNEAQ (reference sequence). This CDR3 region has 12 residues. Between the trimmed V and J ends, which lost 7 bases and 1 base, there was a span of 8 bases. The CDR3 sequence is CASKRGSYEQYF. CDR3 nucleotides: TGTGCCAGCAAGCGCGGGTCCTACGAGCAGTACTTC.

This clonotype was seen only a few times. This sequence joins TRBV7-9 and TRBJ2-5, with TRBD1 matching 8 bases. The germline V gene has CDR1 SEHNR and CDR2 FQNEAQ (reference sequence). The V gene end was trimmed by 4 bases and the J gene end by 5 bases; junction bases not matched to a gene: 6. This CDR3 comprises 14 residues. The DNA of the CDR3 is TGTGCCAGCAGCTCCCAGGGGGCTCTGGAGACCCAGTACTTC. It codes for CASSSQGALETQYF.

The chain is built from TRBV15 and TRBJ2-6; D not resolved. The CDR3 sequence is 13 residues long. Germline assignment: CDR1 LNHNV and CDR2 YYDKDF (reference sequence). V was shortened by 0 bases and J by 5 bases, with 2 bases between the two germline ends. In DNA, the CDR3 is TGTGCCACCAGCAGAGATTGGGCCAACGTCCTGACTTTC. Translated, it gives CATSRDWANVLTF.

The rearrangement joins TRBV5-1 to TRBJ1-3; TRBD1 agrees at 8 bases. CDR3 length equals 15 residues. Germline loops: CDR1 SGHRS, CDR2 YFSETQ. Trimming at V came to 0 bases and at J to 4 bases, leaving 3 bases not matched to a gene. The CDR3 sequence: CASSLDSGGGNTIYF. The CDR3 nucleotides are TGCGCCAGCAGCTTGGACTCAGGGGGCGGAAACACCATATATTTT.

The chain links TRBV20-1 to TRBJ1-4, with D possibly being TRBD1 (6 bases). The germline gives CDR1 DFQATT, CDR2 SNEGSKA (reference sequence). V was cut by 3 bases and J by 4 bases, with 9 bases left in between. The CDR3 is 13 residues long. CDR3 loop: CSASGRGNEKLFF. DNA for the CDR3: TGCAGTGCTAGCGGCAGGGGTAATGAAAAACTGTTTTTT.

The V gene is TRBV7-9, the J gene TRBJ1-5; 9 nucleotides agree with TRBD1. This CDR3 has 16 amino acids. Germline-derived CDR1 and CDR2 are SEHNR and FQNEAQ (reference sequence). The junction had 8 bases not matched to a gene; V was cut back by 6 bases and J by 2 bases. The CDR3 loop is CASSRRTGVGNQPQHF. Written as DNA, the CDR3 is TGTGCCAGCAGTCGGAGGACAGGGGTCGGCAATCAGCCCCAGCATTTT.

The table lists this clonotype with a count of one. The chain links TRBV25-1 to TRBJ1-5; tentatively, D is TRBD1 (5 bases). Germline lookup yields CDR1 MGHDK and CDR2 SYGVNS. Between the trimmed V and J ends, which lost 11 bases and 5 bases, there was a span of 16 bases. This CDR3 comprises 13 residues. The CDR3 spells CAWSAGTHQPQHF. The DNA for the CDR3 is TGTGCCTGGAGCGCCGGGACCCATCAGCCCCAGCATTTT.

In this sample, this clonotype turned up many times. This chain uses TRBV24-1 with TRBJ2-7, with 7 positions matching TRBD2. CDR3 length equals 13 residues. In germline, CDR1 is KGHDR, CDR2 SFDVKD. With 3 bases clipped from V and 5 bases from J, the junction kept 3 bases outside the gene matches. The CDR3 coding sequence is TGTGCCACCAGTGATGGGGGGGTGGACGAGCAGTACTTC. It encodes CATSDGGVDEQYF.

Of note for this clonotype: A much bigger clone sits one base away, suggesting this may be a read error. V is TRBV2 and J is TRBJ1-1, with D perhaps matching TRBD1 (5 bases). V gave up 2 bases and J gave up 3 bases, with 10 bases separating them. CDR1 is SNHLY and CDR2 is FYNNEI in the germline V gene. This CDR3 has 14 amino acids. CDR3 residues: CASSELGGDTEAFF. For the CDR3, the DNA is TGTGCCAGCAGTGAATTGGGGGGAGACACTGAAGCTTTCTTT.

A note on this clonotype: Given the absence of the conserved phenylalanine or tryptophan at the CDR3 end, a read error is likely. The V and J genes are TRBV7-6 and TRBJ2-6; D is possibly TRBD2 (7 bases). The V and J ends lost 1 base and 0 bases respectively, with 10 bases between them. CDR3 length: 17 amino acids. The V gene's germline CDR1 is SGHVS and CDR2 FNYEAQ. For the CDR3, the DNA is TGTGCCAGCAGCTTAGAAGGGGGGGACTCTGGGGCCAACGTCCTGACTCCA. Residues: CASSLEGGDSGANVLTP.

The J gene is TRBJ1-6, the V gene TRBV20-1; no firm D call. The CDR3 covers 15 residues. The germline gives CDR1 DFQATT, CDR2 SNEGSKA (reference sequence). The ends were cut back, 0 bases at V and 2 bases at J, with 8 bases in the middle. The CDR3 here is CSAREGRTYNSPLHF. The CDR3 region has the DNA TGCAGTGCTAGAGAGGGAAGGACCTATAATTCACCCCTCCACTTT.

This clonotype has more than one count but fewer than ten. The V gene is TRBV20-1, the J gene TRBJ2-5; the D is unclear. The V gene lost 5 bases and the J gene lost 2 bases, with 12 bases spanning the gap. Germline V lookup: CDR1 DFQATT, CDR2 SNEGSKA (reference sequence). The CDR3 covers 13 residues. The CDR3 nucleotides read TGCAGTGCTCCAGTGGGCTCTCAAGAGACCCAGTACTTC. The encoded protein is CSAPVGSQETQYF.